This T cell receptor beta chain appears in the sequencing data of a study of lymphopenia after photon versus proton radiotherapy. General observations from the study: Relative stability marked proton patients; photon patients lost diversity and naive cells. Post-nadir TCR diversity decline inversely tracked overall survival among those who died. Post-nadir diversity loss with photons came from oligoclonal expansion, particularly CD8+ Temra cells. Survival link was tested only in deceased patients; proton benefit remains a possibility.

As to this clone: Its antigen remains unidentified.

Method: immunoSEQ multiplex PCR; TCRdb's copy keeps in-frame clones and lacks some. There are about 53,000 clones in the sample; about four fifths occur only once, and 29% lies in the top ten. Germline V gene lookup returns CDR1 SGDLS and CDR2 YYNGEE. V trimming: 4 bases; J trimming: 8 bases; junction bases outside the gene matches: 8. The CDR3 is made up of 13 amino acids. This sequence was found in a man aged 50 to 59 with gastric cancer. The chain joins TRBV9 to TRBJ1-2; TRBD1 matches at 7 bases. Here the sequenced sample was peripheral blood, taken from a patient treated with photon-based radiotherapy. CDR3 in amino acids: CASSQGQTRGYTF. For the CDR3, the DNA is TGTGCCAGCAGCCAGGGACAGACTCGCGGCTACACCTTC.